This TCR beta chain stems from a study of regulatory T cells in long-lasting Graves disease. Across the study: For a period under 3 months, newly diagnosed Graves' patients had taken antithyroid drugs.

This clonotype was picked up a small number of times. As for time point: newly diagnosed GD, antithyroid drugs for less than 3 months. PBMC RNA was the source of the TCR library. In each case, Graves' disease was diagnosed per American Thyroid Association guidelines. Construction of the TCR beta libraries employed iRepertoire HTBI primers in conjunction with Arm-PCR of CDR3 regions. One entry per CDR3 protein results from TCRdb running MiXCR on the multiplex PCR reads. This sample has 350,000 to 450,000 distinct CDR3 sequences, with roughly 15% found just once. The CDR3 spans 12 residues. The germline V gene has CDR1 ENHRY and CDR2 SYGVKD. Between the trimmed V and J ends, which lost 5 bases and 4 bases, there was a span of 6 bases. In addition, the sample was reused for a study of T cells in Graves' hyperthyroidism and ophthalmopathy. From that second work: Among the patients, aged 18 to 65, hyperthyroidism was newly diagnosed and had lasted under 2 months. Not enrolled were patients with uncontrolled infection, other autoimmune disease, pregnancy or lactation.

The chain carries TRBV10-3 and TRBJ2-1; D is undetermined. The material sequenced was peripheral blood mononuclear cells (PBMCs), taken at new diagnosis, from a patient treated with antithyroid drugs. The sequence was obtained from a woman between 40 and 55 years old with Graves disease. The CDR3 reads CAISPSYNEQFF. CDR3 coding DNA: TGTGCCATCAGTCCATCTTACAATGAGCAGTTCTTC.